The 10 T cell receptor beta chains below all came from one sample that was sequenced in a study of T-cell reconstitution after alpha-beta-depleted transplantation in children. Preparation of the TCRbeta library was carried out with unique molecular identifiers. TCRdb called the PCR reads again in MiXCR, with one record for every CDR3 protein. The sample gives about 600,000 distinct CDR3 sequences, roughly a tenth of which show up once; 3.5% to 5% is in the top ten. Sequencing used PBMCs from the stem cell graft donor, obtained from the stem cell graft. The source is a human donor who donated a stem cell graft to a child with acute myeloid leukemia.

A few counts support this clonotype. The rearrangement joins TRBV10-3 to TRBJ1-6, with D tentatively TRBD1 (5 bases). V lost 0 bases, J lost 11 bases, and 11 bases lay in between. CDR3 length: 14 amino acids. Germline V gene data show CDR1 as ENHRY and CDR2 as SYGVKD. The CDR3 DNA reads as TGTGCCATCAGTGAGTCCTCGGGGCCGACACCCCTCCACTTT. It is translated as CAISESSGPTPLHF.

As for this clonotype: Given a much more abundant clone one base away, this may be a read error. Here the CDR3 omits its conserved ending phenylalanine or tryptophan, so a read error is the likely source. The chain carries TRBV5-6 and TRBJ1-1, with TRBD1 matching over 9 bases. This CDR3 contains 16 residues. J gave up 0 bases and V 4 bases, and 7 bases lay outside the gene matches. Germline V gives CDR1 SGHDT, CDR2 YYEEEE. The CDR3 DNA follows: TGTGCCAGCAGCCCGGACAGGGGCGCTATGAACACTGAAGCTTTCTGT. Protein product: CASSPDRGAMNTEAFC.

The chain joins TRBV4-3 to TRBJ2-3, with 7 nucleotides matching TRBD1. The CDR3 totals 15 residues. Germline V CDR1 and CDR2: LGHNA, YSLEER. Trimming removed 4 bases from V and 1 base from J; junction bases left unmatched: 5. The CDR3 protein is CASSPDRSGTDTQYF. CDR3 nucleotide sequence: TGCGCCAGCAGCCCGGACAGGTCCGGCACAGATACGCAGTATTTT.

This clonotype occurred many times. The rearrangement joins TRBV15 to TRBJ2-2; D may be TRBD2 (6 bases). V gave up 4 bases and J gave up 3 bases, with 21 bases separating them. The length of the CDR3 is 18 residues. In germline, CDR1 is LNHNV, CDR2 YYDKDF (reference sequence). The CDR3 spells CATSTPPRASDDTGELFF. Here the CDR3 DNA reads TGTGCCACCAGCACCCCCCCTAGGGCTAGCGACGACACCGGGGAGCTGTTTTTT.

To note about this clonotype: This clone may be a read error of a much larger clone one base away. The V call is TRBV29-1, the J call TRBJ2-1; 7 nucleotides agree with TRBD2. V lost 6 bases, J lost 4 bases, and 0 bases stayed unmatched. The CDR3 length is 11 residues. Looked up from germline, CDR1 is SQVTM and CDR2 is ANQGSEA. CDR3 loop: CSVGRYNEQFF. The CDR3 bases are TGCAGCGTCGGGAGGTACAATGAGCAGTTCTTC.

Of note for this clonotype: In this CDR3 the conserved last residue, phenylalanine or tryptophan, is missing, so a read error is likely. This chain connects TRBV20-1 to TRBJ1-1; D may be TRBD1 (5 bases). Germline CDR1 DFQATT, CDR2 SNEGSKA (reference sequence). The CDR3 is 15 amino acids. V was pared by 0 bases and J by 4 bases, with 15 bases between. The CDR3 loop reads CSARDVGGFSTEAFC. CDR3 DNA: TGCAGTGCTAGAGATGTGGGGGGTTTTAGCACTGAAGCTTTCTGT.

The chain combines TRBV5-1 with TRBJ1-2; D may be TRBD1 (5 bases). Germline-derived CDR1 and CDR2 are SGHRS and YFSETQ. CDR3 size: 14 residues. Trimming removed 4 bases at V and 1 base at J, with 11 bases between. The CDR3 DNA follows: TGCGCCAGCAGCCTAACGACAGATAACTATGGCTACACCTTC. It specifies CASSLTTDNYGYTF.

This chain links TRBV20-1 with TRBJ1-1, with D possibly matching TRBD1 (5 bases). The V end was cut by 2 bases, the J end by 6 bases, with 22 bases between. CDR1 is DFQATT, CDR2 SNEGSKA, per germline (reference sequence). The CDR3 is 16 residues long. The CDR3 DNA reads TGCAGTGCTAGACCCCCCAGGACACCCTCCAGTGCTGAAGCTTTCTTT. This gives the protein CSARPPRTPSSAEAFF.

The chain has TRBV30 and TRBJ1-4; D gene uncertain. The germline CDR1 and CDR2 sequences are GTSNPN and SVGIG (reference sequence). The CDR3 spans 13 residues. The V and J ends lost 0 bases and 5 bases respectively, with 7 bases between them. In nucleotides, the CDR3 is TGTGCCTGGAGTGTGTTGGAGAATGAAAAACTGTTTTTT. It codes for CAWSVLENEKLFF.

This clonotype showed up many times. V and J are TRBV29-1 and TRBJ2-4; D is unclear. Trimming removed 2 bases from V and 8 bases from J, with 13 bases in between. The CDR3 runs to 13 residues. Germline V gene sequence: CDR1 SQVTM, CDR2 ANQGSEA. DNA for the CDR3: TGCAGCGTTGAACCCGCGGTAGGGTACATTCAGTACTTC. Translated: CSVEPAVGYIQYF.